Each of the 23 T cell receptor beta chains below was sequenced from the same sample in a study of blood T cell repertoires in COVID-19. The method was immunoSEQ multiplex PCR; TCRdb's version includes in-frame clones alone and lacks a portion of them. There are over 450,000 clones in the sample; roughly 89% occur only once, and around 0.95% lies in the top ten. Sequences were obtained from peripheral blood. Source of these receptors: a man younger than 30 with COVID-19, enrolled during active disease.

This chain joins TRBV9 and TRBJ1-1, with D possibly matching TRBD1 (5 bases). Germline V gene sequence: CDR1 SGDLS, CDR2 YYNGEE. V dropped 0 bases and J dropped 4 bases, with 10 bases sitting between them. There are 14 residues in the CDR3. The CDR3 DNA sequence: TGTGCCAGCAGCGTAGAGGGGTTTTCCACTGAAGCTTTCTTT. Translation: CASSVEGFSTEAFF. Drawing the rest from reference TRBV9 and TRBJ1-1, the complete variable domain is DSGVTQTPKHLITATGQRVTLRCSPRSGDLSVYWYQQSLDQGLQFLIQYYNGEERAKGNILERFSAQQFPDLHSELNLSSLELGDSALYFCASSVEGFSTEAFFGQGTRLTVV.

The chain employs TRBV6-5 and TRBJ1-3; no firm D call. With 6 bases removed from V and 0 bases from J, the gap between germline ends came to 6 bases. There are 13 residues in the CDR3. Germline-derived CDR1 and CDR2 are MNHEY and SVGAGI. CDR3: CASRTSSGNTIYF. CDR3 DNA: TGTGCCAGCAGAACTTCCTCTGGAAACACCATATATTTT.

V gene TRBV7-9 combines with J gene TRBJ2-1, with D perhaps TRBD2 (6 bases). This CDR3 spans 17 amino acids. Germline CDR1 and CDR2: SEHNR and FQNEAQ (reference sequence). V lost 1 base, J lost 0 bases, and 13 bases lay in between. The CDR3 here is CASSLVRDFSSYNEQFF. The CDR3 nucleotides are TGTGCCAGCAGCTTAGTCCGGGACTTTAGCTCCTACAATGAGCAGTTCTTC.

The J gene is TRBJ2-1, the V gene TRBV3-1 (or the pseudogene TRBV3-2); a possible D gene is TRBD2 (6 bases). CDR1 is LGHDT, CDR2 YNNKEL, per germline (reference sequence). The CDR3 contains 12 residues. V lost 1 base, J lost 8 bases, and 6 bases lay in between. The CDR3 coding sequence is TGTGCCAGCAGCCAAGCGGGGGATGAGCAGTTCTTC. Protein: CASSQAGDEQFF.

The V and J genes are TRBV25-1 and TRBJ1-2; 8 bases line up with TRBD1. Germline CDR1 reads MGHDK; CDR2 reads SYGVNS. V was pared by 1 base and J by 3 bases, with 4 bases of the junction left unmatched. This CDR3 spans 15 amino acids. CDR3 loop: CASSEFRGQDYGYTF. The CDR3 bases are TGTGCCAGCAGTGAATTCAGGGGGCAAGACTATGGCTACACCTTC.

This rearrangement joins TRBV6-5 to TRBJ2-7; D gene uncertain. V gave up 5 bases and J gave up 9 bases, with 20 bases separating them. CDR1 is MNHEY and CDR2 is SVGAGI in the germline V gene. The length of the CDR3 is 14 residues. The CDR3 loop is CASSPSTFLPAQYF. CDR3 sequence (DNA): TGTGCCAGCAGTCCCTCGACATTCCTCCCCGCGCAGTACTTC.

This clone was detected once. J is TRBJ2-2 and V is TRBV5-5; 8 nucleotides align to TRBD2. The V and J ends lost 2 bases and 1 base, in that order; junction bases with no gene match: 4. CDR3 length equals 16 residues. Germline V gene data show CDR1 as SGHKS and CDR2 as YYEKEE (reference sequence). The DNA of the CDR3 is TGTGCCAGCAGCTTCGGGCGGGAGGAGAACACCGGGGAGCTGTTTTTT. It encodes CASSFGREENTGELFF.

This clone was found once. The V call is TRBV4-2, the J call TRBJ2-3; 10 nucleotides line up with TRBD2. The CDR3 consists of 16 residues. V lost 4 bases and J lost 1; bases outside the gene matches: 5. Germline V CDR1 and CDR2: LGHNA, YNFKEQ. This CDR3 is CASSPTSGSGTDTQYF. CDR3 nucleotides: TGTGCCAGCAGCCCGACTAGCGGGTCCGGCACAGATACGCAGTATTTT.

V is TRBV27 and J is TRBJ2-1, with 9 bases that match TRBD2. This CDR3 comprises 14 residues. Trimming took 5 bases from V and 8 from J; bases not matched to a gene: 7. The germline V gene has CDR1 MNHEY and CDR2 SMNVEV (reference sequence). CDR3 amino acids: CASSLAGGIDEQFF. CDR3 sequence (DNA): TGTGCCAGCAGTCTCGCGGGAGGGATCGATGAGCAGTTCTTC.

The chain joins TRBV9 to TRBJ2-1; 11 bases are a match to TRBD2. The CDR3 loop spans 17 amino acids. Germline V gene data show CDR1 as SGDLS and CDR2 as YYNGEE. Germline trimming cut 4 bases from V and 0 bases from J; bases unmatched to any gene: 6. The CDR3 nucleotides read TGTGCCAGCAGCTTCCGGACTAGCGGGCGCTCCTACAATGAGCAGTTCTTC. It specifies CASSFRTSGRSYNEQFF.

J is TRBJ2-2 and V is TRBV2; TRBD1 matches 10 bases. The CDR3 contains 15 residues. The germline V gene has CDR1 SNHLY and CDR2 FYNNEI. Trimming removed 2 bases from V and 6 bases from J; junction bases left unmatched: 3. Here the CDR3 reads CASSERQGAAGELFF. The CDR3 nucleotides are TGTGCCAGCAGTGAACGACAGGGGGCCGCCGGGGAGCTGTTTTTT.

This chain joins TRBV5-1 and TRBJ2-2, with 7 nucleotides matching TRBD2. The germline gives CDR1 SGHRS, CDR2 YFSETQ. The CDR3 sequence is 16 residues long. The V and J ends lost 0 bases and 0 bases, in that order; junction bases with no gene match: 2. Written as DNA, the CDR3 is TGCGCCAGCAGCTTGGATGCGGGGGCGAACACCGGGGAGCTGTTTTTT. Its protein product is CASSLDAGANTGELFF.

V and J are TRBV18 and TRBJ2-2; 12 bases are a match to TRBD2. The CDR3 is made up of 16 amino acids. V was clipped by 6 bases and J by 2 bases; unmatched bases: 4. Germline V gene sequence: CDR1 KGHSH, CDR2 LQKENI. As DNA, the CDR3 is TGTGCCAGCTCTCTAGGACTAGCGGGAAACACCGGGGAGCTGTTTTTT. This translates into CASSLGLAGNTGELFF.

This clone was observed once. The rearrangement links TRBV5-1 to TRBJ1-6, with 7 bases aligning to TRBD1. J was trimmed by 7 bases and V by 4 bases; bases with no gene match: 8. The CDR3 loop spans 15 amino acids. The germline V gene encodes CDR1 SGHRS and CDR2 YFSETQ. CDR3: CASSPPGTVNSPLHF. The DNA for the CDR3 is TGCGCCAGCAGCCCTCCTGGGACAGTCAATTCACCCCTCCACTTT.

The J gene is TRBJ2-1, the V gene TRBV10-3; D unresolved. In germline, CDR1 is ENHRY, CDR2 SYGVKD. V was trimmed by 3 bases and J by 8 bases, leaving 5 bases between them. CDR3 length: 11 amino acids. CDR3 region: CAISDPYEQFF. The DNA for the CDR3 is TGTGCCATCAGTGACCCCTATGAGCAGTTCTTC.

The CDR3 nucleotides read TGTGCCAGCAGTTCCACCGGGACACCCTCGGGGGGCTACACCTTC. It specifies CASSSTGTPSGGYTF. The genes are TRBV6-5 and TRBJ1-2; D may be TRBD1 (6 bases). V was cut by 4 bases and J by 8 bases, with 20 bases left in between. Per germline, CDR1 MNHEY and CDR2 SVGAGI. The CDR3 is made up of 15 amino acids.

This chain joins TRBV15 and TRBJ1-5; D unresolved. Trimming removed 5 bases at V and 5 bases at J, with 10 bases between. The CDR3 is 13 amino acids. Germline values: CDR1 LNHNV, CDR2 YYDKDF (reference sequence). DNA for the CDR3: TGTGCCACCAGCTCCCGCGGAGATCAGCCCCAGCATTTT. Its translation: CATSSRGDQPQHF.

This rearrangement joins TRBV6-5 to TRBJ1-1, with D possibly TRBD1 on 6 matching bases. This CDR3 spans 14 amino acids. Germline-derived CDR1 and CDR2 are MNHEY and SVGAGI. The germline V and J ends were trimmed by 7 bases and 6 bases, with 18 bases remaining between them. The CDR3 DNA sequence: TGTGCCAGCATAACCCTAGAGGGGGTCCCTGAAGCTTTCTTT. Translating gives CASITLEGVPEAFF.

The CDR3 DNA reads as TGTGCCAGCAGTGACCTAAGAAGATACGAGCAGTACTTC. This gives the protein CASSDLRRYEQYF. V and J are TRBV6-1 and TRBJ2-7; D unresolved. The ends were cut back, 3 bases at V and 4 bases at J, with 10 bases in the middle. Germline V gives CDR1 MNHNS, CDR2 SASEGT. This CDR3 comprises 13 residues.

The chain combines TRBV11-3 with TRBJ1-1; 8 bases map to TRBD1. This CDR3 is 13 amino acids long. Germline V gene sequence: CDR1 SGHNT, CDR2 YENEEA. J gave up 10 bases and V 5 bases, and 9 bases lay outside the gene matches. The CDR3 region is CASSGPGGASAFF. The CDR3 DNA is TGTGCCAGCAGCGGACCAGGGGGCGCTTCAGCTTTCTTT.

A few counts support this clone. This sequence joins TRBV4-1 and TRBJ2-7; D is unclear. Germline assignment: CDR1 MGHRA and CDR2 YSYEKL. Trimming took 0 bases from V and 4 from J, leaving 13 bases between them. The CDR3 length is 15 residues. The DNA of the CDR3 is TGCGCCAGCAGCCAAGATCCGGGTCAGCCATACGAGCAGTACTTC. It codes for CASSQDPGQPYEQYF.

This rearrangement joins TRBV15 to TRBJ2-1; perhaps TRBD1 as D (6 bases). Trimming took 0 bases from V and 6 from J, leaving 18 bases between them. This CDR3 has 17 amino acids. CDR1 is LNHNV, CDR2 YYDKDF, per germline (reference sequence). CDR3 residues: CATSRDAGLGAGNEQFF. The DNA for the CDR3 is TGTGCCACCAGCAGAGACGCGGGCCTGGGGGCTGGCAATGAGCAGTTCTTC.

This clone showed up just a few times. The chain uses TRBV18 and TRBJ1-3; D is possibly TRBD1 (5 bases). This CDR3 has 14 amino acids. CDR1 is KGHSH and CDR2 is LQKENI in the germline V gene. Trimming cost V 3 bases and J 2 bases, with 8 bases left between them. The CDR3 DNA follows: TGTGCCAGCTCACCTTCAGGGACTGGAAACACCATATATTTT. Its protein product is CASSPSGTGNTIYF. The complete variable domain, with remaining parts taken from reference TRBV18 and TRBJ1-3, reads NAGVMQNPRHLVRRRGQEARLRCSPMKGHSHVYWYRQLPEEGLKFMVYLQKENIIDESGMPKERFSAEFPKEGPSILRIQQVVRGDSAAYFCASSPSGTGNTIYFGEGSWLTVV.